One T cell receptor (beta chain) is described in this entry. Its cognate antigen is unknown. Repertoires were generated with immunoSEQ multiplex PCR, while TCRdb's copy carries only in-frame clones and drops some. The sample consists of tens of thousands of clones, 75% to 95% of them appearing once. The source of the sample is a study of regulatory and conventional T cells in RAG deficiency. Looked up from germline, CDR1 is MNHNS and CDR2 is SASEGT. V gave up 6 bases and J gave up 0 bases, with 8 bases separating them. The CDR3 is 14 amino acids. Genomic DNA came from blood regulatory T cells gated CD4+ CD25-high CD127-low. Study-level findings and limits: Omenn syndrome and CID/AS patients had approximately 91-fold fewer unique Treg TCR beta sequences, versus 9.5 to 10-fold elsewhere.

The same sample was also used in a study of regulatory T cells. This second report adds: Primers: 52 TRBV forward and 13 TRBJ reverse.

Sequences were obtained from Tregs sorted from blood. The gene calls are TRBV6-1 and TRBJ1-4; TRBD1 might be the D (6 bases). The sequence was obtained from a human donor in good health. CDR3 in DNA: TGTGCCAGCAGCCGGACAGCAACTAATGAAAAACTGTTTTTT. The encoded protein is CASSRTATNEKLFF.